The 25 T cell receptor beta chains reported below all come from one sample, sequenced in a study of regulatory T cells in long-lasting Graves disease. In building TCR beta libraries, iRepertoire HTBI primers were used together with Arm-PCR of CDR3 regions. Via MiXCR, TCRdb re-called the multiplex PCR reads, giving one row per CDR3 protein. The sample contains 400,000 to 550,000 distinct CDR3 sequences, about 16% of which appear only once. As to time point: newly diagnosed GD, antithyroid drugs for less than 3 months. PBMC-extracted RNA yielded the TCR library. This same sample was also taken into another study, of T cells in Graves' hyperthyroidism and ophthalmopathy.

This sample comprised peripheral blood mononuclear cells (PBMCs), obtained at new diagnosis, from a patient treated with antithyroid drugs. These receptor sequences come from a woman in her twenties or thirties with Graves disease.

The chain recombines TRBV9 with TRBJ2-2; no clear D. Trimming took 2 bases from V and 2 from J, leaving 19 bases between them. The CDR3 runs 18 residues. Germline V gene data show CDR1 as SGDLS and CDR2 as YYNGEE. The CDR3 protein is CASSVMGYPTINTGELFF. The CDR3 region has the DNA TGTGCCAGCAGCGTTATGGGCTATCCGACCATTAACACCGGGGAGCTGTTTTTT.

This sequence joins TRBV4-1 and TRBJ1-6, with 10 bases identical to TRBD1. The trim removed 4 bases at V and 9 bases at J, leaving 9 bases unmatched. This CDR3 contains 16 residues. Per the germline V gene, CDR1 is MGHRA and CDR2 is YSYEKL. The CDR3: CASSRTVGQGISPLHF. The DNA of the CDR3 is TGCGCCAGCAGCCGAACAGTGGGACAGGGGATTTCACCCCTCCACTTT.

CDR3 sequence reads: CASSSEREGHAGELFF. As DNA, the CDR3 is TGTGCCAGCAGCTCTGAGCGGGAGGGCCATGCCGGGGAGCTGTTTTTT. This rearrangement joins TRBV7-9 to TRBJ2-2; 10 bases line up with TRBD2. The CDR3 consists of 16 residues. Losses at the gene ends were 4 bases for V and 6 bases for J; bases not matched to a gene: 8. Germline CDR1 reads SEHNR; CDR2 reads FQNEAQ (reference sequence).

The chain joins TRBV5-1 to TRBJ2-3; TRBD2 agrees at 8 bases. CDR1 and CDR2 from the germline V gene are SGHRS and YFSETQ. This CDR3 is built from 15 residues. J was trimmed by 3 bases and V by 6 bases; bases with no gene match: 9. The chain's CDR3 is CASTASGSGTDTQYF. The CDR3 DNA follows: TGCGCCAGCACCGCCAGCGGGAGCGGGACAGATACGCAGTATTTT.

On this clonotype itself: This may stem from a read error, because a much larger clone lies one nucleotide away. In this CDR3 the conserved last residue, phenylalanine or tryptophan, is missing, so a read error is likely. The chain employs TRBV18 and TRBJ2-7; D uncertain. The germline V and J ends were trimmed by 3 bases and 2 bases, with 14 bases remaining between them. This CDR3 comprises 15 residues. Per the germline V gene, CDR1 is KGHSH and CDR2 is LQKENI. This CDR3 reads CASSPRYGTTYEQYL. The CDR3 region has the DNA TGTGCCAGCTCACCTCGGTACGGTACCACCTACGAGCAGTACCTC.

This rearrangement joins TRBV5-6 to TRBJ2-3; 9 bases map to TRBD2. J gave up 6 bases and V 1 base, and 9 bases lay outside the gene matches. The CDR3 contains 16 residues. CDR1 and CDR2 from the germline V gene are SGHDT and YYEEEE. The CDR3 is CASSLIGGRAGDTQYF. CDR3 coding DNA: TGTGCCAGCAGCTTGATCGGCGGGAGGGCCGGGGATACGCAGTATTTT.

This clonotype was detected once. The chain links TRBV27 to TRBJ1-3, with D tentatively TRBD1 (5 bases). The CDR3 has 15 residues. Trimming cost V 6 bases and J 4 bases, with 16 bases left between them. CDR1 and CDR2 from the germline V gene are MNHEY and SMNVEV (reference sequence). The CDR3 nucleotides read TGTGCCAGCAGGGGATTCGGGGGAGCGGGAAACACCATATATTTT. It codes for CASRGFGGAGNTIYF.

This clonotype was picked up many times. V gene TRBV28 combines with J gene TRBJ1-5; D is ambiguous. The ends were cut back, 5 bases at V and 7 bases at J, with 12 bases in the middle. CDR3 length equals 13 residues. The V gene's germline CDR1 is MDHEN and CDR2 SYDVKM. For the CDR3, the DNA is TGTGCCAGCAGTATAGGGTCGGCGCAGCCCCAGCATTTT. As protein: CASSIGSAQPQHF.

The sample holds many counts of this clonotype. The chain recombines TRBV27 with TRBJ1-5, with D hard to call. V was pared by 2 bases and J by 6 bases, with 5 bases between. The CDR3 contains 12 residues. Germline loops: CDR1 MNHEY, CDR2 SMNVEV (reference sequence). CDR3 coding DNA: TGTGCCAGCAGTTTACTCGGTCAGCCCCAGCATTTT. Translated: CASSLLGQPQHF.

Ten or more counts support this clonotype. The CDR3 sequence is CSVGEGGGNGYTF. CDR3 coding DNA: TGCAGCGTGGGGGAGGGAGGGGGCAATGGCTACACCTTC. The chain links TRBV29-1 to TRBJ1-2, with TRBD1 matching over 7 bases. The CDR3 is 13 amino acids. Germline CDR1 reads SQVTM; CDR2 reads ANQGSEA. V lost 6 bases and J lost 6; bases outside the gene matches: 10.

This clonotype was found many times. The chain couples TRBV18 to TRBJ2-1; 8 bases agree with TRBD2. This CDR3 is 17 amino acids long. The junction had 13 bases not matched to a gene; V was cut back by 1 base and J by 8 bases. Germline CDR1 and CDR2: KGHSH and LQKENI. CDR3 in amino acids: CASSPQNEREKTDEQFF. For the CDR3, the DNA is TGTGCCAGCTCACCACAGAATGAGCGGGAGAAAACTGATGAGCAGTTCTTC.

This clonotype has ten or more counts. This chain's CDR3 is CASSLVRLHKATDTQYF. In DNA, the CDR3 is TGTGCCAGCAGCTTAGTTCGGCTACACAAGGCCACAGATACGCAGTATTTT. The J gene is TRBJ2-3, the V gene TRBV7-9, with unresolved D. Germline V gene data show CDR1 as SEHNR and CDR2 as FQNEAQ (reference sequence). The CDR3 length is 17 residues. Trimming removed 1 base at V and 2 bases at J, with 16 bases between. Combining the CDR3 with reference TRBV7-9 and TRBJ2-3 gives the whole variable domain DTGVSQNPRHKITKRGQNVTFRCDPISEHNRLYWYRQTLGQGPEFLTYFQNEAQLEKSRLLSDRFSAERPKGSFSTLEIQRTEQGDSAMYLCASSLVRLHKATDTQYFGPGTRLTVL.

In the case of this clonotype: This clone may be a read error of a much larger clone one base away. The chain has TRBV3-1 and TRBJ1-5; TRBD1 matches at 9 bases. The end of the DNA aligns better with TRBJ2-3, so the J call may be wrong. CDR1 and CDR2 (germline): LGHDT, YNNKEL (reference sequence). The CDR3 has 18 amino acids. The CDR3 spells CASSPGQGIPESNQPQYF. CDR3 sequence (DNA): TGTGCCAGCAGCCCGGGACAGGGAATCCCCGAGAGCAATCAGCCCCAGTATTTT.

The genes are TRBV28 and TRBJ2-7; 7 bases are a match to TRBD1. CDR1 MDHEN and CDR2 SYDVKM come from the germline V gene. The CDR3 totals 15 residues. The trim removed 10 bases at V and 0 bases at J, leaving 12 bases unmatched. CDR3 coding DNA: TGTGCCACCTTCCCCAGGGGACAGAGCTCCTACGAGCAGTACTTC. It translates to CATFPRGQSSYEQYF.

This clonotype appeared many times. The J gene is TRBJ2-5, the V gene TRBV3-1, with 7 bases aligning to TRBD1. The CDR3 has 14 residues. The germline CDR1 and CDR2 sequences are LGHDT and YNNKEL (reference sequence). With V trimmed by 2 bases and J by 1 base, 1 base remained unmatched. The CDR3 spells CASSQRDSQETQYF. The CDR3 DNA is TGTGCCAGCAGCCAAAGGGACAGCCAAGAGACCCAGTACTTC.

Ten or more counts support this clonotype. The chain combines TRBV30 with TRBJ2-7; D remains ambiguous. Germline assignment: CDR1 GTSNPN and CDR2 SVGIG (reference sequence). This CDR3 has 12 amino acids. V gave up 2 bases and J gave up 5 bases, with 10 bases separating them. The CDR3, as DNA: TGTGCCTGGAGTCTGAGTATTGACGAGCAGTACTTC. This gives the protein CAWSLSIDEQYF.

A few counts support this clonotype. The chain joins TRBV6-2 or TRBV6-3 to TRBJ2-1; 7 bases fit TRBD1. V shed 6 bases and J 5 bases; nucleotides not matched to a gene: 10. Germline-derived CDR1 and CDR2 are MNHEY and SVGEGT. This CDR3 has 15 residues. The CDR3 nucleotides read TGTGCCAGCAGATTGAGACAGGGTGCCCACAATGAGCAGTTCTTC. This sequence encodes CASRLRQGAHNEQFF.

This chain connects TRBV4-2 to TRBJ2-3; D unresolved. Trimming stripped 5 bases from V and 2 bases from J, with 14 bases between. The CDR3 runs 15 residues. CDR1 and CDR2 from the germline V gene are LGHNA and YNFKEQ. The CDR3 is CASSSLGGDTDTQYF. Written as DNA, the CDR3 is TGTGCCAGCAGCTCCCTTGGTGGGGACACAGATACGCAGTATTTT.

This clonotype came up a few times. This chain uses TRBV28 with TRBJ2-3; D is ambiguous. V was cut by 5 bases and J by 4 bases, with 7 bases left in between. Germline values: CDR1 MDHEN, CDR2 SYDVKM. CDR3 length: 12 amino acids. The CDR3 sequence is CASSIPSDTQYF. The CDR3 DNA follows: TGTGCCAGCAGTATCCCCTCAGATACGCAGTATTTT.

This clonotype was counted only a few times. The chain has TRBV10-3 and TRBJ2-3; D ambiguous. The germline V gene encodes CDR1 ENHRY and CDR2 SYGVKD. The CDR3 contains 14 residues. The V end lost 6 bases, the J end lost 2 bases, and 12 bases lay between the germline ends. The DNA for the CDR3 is TGTGCCATCAGAAACGACGGAATCACAGATACGCAGTATTTT. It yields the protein CAIRNDGITDTQYF.

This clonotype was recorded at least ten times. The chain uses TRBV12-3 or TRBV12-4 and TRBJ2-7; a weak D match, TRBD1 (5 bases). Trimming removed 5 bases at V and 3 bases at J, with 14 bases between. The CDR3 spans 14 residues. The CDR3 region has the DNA TGTGCCAGCAGTGACAGACCTGCCATCTACGAGCAGTACTTC. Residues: CASSDRPAIYEQYF.

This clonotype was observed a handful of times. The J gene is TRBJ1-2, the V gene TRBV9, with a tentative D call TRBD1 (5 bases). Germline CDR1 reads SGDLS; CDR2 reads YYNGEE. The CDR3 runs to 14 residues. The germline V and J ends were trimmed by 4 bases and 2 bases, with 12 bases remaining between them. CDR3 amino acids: CASSQTRQNYGYTF. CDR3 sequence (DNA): TGTGCCAGCAGCCAAACTAGACAGAACTATGGCTACACCTTC.

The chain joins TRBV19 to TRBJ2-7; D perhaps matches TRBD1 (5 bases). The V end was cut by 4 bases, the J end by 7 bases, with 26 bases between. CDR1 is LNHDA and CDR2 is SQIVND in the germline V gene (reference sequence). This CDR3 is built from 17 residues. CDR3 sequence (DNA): TGTGCCAGTAGTAACACAGACCAAACCTACAGGCCTGAAGAGCAGTACTTC. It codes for CASSNTDQTYRPEEQYF. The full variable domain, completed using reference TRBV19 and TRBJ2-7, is DGGITQSPKYLFRKEGQNVTLSCEQNLNHDAMYWYRQDPGQGLRLIYYSQIVNDFQKGDIAEGYSVSREKKESFPLTVTSAQKNPTAFYLCASSNTDQTYRPEEQYFGPGTRLTVT.

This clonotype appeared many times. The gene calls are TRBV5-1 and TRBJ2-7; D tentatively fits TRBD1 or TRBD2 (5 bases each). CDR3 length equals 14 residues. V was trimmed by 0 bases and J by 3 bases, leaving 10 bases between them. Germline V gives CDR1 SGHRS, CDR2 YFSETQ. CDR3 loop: CASSLEGTDYEQYF. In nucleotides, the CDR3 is TGCGCCAGCAGCTTGGAGGGGACGGACTACGAGCAGTACTTC.

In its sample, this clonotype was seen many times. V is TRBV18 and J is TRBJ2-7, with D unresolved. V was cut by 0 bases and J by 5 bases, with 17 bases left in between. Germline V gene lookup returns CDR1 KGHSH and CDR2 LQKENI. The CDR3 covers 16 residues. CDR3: CASSPPISRAKNEQYF. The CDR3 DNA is TGTGCCAGCTCACCACCGATCAGCCGGGCAAAAAACGAGCAGTACTTC.